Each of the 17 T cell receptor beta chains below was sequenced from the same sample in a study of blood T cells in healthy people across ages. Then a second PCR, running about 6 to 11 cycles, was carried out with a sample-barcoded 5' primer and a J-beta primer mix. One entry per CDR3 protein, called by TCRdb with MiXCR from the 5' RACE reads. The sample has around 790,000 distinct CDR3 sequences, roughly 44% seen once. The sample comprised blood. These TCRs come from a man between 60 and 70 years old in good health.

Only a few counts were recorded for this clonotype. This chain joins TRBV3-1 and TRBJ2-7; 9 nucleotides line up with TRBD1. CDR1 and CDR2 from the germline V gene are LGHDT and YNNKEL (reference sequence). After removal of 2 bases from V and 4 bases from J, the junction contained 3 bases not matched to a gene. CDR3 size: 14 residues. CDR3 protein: CASSQMTGGYEQYF. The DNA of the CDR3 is TGTGCCAGCAGCCAAATGACAGGGGGATACGAGCAGTACTTC.

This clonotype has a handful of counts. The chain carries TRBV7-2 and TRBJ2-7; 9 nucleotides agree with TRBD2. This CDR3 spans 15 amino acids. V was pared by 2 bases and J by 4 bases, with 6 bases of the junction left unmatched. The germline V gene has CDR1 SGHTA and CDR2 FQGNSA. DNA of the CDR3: TGTGCCAGCAGCTTAAATGCGGGGGGGAAGTACGAGCAGTACTTC. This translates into CASSLNAGGKYEQYF.

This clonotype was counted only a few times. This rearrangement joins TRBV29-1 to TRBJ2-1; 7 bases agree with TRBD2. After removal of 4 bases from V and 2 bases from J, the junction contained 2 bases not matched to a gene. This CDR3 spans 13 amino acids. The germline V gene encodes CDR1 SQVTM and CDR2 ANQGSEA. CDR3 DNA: TGCAGCGTTGGCCGGGGGGCCTACAATGAGCAGTTCTTC. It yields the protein CSVGRGAYNEQFF.

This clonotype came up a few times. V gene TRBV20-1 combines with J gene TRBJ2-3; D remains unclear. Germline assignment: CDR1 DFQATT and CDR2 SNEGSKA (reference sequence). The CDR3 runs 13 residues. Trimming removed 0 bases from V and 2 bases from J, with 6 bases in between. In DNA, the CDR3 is TGCAGTGCTAGAGACGCTCACACAGATACGCAGTATTTT. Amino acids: CSARDAHTDTQYF.

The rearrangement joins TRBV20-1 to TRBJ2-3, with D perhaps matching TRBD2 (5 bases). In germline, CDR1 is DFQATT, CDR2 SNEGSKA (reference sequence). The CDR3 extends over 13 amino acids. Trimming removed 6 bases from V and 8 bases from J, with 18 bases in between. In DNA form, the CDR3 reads TGCAGTGCCTCAGAGACGACCCGGGGTACGCAGTATTTT. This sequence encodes CSASETTRGTQYF.

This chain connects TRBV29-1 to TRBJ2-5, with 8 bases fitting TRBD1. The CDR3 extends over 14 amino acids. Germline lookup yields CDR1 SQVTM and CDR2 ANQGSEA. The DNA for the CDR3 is TGCAGTATGAAGGGTCAGGGGGCTATCGAGACCCAGTACTTC. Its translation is CSMKGQGAIETQYF.

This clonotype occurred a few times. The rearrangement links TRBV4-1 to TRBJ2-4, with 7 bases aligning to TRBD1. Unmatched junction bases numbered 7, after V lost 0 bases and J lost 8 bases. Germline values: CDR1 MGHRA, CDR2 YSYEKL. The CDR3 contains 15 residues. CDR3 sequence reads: CASSQEDGTAHIQYF. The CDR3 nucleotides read TGCGCCAGCAGCCAAGAAGACGGGACAGCACACATTCAGTACTTC.

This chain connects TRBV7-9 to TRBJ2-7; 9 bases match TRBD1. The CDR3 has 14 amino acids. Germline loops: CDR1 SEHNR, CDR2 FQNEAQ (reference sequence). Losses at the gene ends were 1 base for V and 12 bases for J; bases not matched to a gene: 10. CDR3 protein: CASSLDTGQGSRYF. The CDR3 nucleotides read TGTGCCAGCAGCTTAGATACGGGACAGGGATCACGGTACTTC.

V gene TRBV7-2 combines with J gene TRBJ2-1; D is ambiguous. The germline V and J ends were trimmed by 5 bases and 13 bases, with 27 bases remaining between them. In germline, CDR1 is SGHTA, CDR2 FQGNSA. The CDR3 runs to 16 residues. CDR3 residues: CASSRLGTLDLSRQFF. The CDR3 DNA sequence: TGTGCCAGCAGCCGACTCGGAACACTTGACCTATCCCGTCAGTTCTTC. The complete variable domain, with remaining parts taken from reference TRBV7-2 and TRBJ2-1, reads GAGVSQSPSNKVTEKGKDVELRCDPISGHTALYWYRQSLGQGLEFLIYFQGNSAPDKSGLPSDRFSAERTGGSVSTLTIQRTQQEDSAVYLCASSRLGTLDLSRQFFGPGTRLTVL.

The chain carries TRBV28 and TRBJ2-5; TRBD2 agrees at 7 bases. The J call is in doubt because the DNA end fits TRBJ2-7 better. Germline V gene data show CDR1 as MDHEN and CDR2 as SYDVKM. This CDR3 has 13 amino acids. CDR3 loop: CASSSGLDYEQYF. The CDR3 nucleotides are TGTGCCAGCAGTTCAGGACTAGACTACGAGCAGTACTTC.

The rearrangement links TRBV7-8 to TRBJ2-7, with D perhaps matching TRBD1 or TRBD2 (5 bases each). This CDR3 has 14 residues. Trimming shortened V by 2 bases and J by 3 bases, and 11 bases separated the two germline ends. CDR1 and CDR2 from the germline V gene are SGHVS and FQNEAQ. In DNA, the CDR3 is TGTGCCAGCAGCTTATCAGGGAGTGGCTACGAGCAGTACTTC. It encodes CASSLSGSGYEQYF. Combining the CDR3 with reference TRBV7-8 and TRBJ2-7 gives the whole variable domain GAGVSQSPRYKVAKRGQDVALRCDPISGHVSLFWYQQALGQGPEFLTYFQNEAQLDKSGLPSDRFFAERPEGSVSTLKIQRTQQEDSAVYLCASSLSGSGYEQYFGPGTRLTVT.

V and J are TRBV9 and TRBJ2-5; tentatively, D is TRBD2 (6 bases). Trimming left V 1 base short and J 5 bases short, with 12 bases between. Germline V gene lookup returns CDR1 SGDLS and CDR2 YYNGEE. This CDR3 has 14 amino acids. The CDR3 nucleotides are TGTGCCAGCAGCGTAAGTGGAGGGCACGAGACCCAGTACTTC. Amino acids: CASSVSGGHETQYF.

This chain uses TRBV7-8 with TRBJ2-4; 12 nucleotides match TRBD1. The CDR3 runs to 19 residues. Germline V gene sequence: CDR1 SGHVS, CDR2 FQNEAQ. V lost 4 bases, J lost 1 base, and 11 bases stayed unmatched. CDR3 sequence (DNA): TGTGCCAGCAGCTCCTTTCGGGACAGGGGGCTTAGTGCCAAAAACATTCAGTACTTC. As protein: CASSSFRDRGLSAKNIQYF.

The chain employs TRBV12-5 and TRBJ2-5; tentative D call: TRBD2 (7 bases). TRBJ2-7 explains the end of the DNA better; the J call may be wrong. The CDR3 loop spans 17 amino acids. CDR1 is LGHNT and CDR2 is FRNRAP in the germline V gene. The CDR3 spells CASGLGIAAGATYEQYF. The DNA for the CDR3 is TGTGCTAGTGGTTTGGGGATCGCCGCGGGGGCCACCTACGAGCAGTACTTC.

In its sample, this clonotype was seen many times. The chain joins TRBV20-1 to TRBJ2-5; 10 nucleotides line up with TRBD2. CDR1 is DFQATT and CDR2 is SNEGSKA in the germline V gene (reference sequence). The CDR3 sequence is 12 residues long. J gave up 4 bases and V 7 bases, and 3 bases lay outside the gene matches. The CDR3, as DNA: TGCAGTGGAAAGCGGGGGGGAGAGACCCAGTACTTC. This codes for CSGKRGGETQYF.

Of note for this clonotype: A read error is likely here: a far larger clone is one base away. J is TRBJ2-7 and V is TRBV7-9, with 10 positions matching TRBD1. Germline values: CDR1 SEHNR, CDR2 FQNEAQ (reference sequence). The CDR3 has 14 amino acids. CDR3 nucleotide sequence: TGTGCCAGCAGCCCCGGGACAGGGGCCTACGAGCGGTACTTC. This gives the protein CASSPGTGAYERYF. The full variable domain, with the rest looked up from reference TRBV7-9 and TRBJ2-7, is DTGVSQNPRHKITKRGQNVTFRCDPISEHNRLYWYRQTLGQGPEFLTYFQNEAQLEKSRLLSDRFSAERPKGSFSTLEIQRTEQGDSAMYLCASSPGTGAYERYFGPGTRLTVT.

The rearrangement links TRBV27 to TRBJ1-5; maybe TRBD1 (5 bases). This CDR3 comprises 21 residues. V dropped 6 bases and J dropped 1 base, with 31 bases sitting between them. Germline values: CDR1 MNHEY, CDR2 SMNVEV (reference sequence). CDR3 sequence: CASRLRLRGDTTKGSNQPQHF. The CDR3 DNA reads TGTGCCAGCAGATTAAGGTTACGGGGAGACACGACGAAGGGGAGCAATCAGCCCCAGCATTTT.